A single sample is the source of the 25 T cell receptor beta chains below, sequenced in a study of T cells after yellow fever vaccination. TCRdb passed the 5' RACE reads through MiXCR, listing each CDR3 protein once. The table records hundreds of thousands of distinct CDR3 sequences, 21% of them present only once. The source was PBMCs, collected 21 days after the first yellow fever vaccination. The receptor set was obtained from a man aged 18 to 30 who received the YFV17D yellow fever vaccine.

This CDR3 is CASSLGVLNRGLNEQFF. In DNA, the CDR3 is TGTGCCAGCAGCTTAGGGGTCCTGAACAGGGGGCTAAATGAGCAGTTCTTC. The chain uses TRBV7-3 and TRBJ2-1; 9 bases fit TRBD1. This CDR3 is 17 amino acids long. Germline CDR1 reads SGHTA; CDR2 reads FQGTGA. The J segment lost 7 bases and the V segment lost 2 bases, leaving 12 bases of the junction unmatched.

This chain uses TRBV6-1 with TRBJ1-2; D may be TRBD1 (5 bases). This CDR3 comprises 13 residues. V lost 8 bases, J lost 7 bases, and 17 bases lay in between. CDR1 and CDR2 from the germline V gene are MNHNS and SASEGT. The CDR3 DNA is TGTGCCAGCGGAAATCCGGGACCTTTTGGCTACACCTTC. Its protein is CASGNPGPFGYTF.

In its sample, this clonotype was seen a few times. The CDR3 bases are TGTGCCAGCAGTTTAGCGGCCTCGGGCACAGATACGCAGTATTTT. Its protein product is CASSLAASGTDTQYF. This sequence joins TRBV28 and TRBJ2-3; D remains unclear. V was pared by 2 bases and J by 1 base, with 10 bases between. Per the germline V gene, CDR1 is MDHEN and CDR2 is SYDVKM. This CDR3 region has 15 residues. Based on the CDR3 plus reference TRBV28 and TRBJ2-3, the full variable domain is DVKVTQSSRYLVKRTGEKVFLECVQDMDHENMFWYRQDPGLGLRLIYFSYDVKMKEKGDIPEGYSVSREKKERFSLILESASTNQTSMYLCASSLAASGTDTQYFGPGTRLTVL.

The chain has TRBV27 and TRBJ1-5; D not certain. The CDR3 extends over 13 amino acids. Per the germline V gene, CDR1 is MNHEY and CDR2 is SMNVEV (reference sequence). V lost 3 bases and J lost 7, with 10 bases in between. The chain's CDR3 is CASSFGRYQPQHF. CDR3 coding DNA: TGTGCCAGCAGTTTTGGGCGTTACCAGCCCCAGCATTTT.

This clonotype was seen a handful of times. The CDR3 reads CASSPGGRPEAFF. The CDR3 DNA is TGTGCCAGCAGTCCAGGGGGCCGCCCTGAAGCTTTCTTT. This chain joins TRBV12-3 or TRBV12-4 and TRBJ1-1; 8 bases are shared with TRBD1. With 5 bases clipped from V and 6 bases from J, the junction kept 5 bases outside the gene matches. The CDR3 totals 13 residues.

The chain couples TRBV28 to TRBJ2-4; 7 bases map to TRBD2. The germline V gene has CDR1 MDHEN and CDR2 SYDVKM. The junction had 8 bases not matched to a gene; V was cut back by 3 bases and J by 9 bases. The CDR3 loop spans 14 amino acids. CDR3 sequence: CASSLGGGLGIQYF. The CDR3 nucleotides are TGTGCCAGCAGTTTGGGGGGGGGTCTCGGCATTCAGTACTTC.

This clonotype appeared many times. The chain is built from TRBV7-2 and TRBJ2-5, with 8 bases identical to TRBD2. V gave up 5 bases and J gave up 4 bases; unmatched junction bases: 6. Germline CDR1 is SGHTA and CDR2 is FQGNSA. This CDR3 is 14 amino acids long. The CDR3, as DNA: TGTGCCAGCAGCCTCGGGGGGGCGGGAGAGACCCAGTACTTC. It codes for CASSLGGAGETQYF.

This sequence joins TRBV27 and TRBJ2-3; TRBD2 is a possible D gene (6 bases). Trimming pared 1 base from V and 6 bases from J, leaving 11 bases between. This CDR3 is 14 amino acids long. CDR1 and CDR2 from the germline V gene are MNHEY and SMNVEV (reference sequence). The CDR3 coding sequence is TGTGCCAGCAGTTTATTAACGGAGGGGGATACGCAGTATTTT. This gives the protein CASSLLTEGDTQYF.

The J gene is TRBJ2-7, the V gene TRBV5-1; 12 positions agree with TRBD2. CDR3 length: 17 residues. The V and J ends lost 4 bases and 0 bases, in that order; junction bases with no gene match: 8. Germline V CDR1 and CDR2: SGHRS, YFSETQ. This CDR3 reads CASSEGLAGISSYEQYV. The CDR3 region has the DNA TGCGCCAGCAGCGAGGGACTAGCGGGCATAAGCTCCTACGAGCAGTACGTC.

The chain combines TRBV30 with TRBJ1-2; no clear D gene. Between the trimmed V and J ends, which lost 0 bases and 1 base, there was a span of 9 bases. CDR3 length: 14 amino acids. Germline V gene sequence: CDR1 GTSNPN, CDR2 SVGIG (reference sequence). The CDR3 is CAWSVHGSNYGYTF. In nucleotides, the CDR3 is TGTGCCTGGAGTGTACATGGCAGTAACTATGGCTACACCTTC.

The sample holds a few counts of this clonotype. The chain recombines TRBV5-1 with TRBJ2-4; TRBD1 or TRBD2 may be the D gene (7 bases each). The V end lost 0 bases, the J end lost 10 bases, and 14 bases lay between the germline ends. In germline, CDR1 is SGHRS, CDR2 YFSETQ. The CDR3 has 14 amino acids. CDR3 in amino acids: CASSLDPGGGIQYF. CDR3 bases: TGCGCCAGCAGCTTGGACCCAGGGGGGGGTATTCAGTACTTC.

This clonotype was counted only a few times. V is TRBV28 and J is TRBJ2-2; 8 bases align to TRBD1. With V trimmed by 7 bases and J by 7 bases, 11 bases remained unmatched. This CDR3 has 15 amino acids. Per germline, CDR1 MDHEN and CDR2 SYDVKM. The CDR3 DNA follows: TGTGCCAGCAACCCTCAGGGGGCGAGTTACGGGGAGCTGTTTTTT. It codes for CASNPQGASYGELFF.

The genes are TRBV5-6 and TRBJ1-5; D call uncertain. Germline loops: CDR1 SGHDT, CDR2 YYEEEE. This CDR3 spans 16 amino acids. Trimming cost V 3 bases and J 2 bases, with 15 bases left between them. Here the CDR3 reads CASSWMSGSGNQPQHF. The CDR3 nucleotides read TGTGCCAGCAGCTGGATGTCAGGTTCGGGCAATCAGCCCCAGCATTTT.

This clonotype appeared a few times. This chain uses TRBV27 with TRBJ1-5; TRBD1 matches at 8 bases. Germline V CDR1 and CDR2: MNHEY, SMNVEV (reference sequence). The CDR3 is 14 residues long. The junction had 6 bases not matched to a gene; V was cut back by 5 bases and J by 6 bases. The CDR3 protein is CASSLQGASQPQHF. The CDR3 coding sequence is TGTGCCAGCAGTCTTCAGGGGGCGAGTCAGCCCCAGCATTTT.

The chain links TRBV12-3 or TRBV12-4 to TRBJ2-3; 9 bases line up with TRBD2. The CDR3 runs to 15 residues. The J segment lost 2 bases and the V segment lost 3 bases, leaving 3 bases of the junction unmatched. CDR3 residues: CASSFIAGATDTQYF. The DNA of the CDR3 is TGTGCCAGCAGTTTTATAGCGGGGGCCACAGATACGCAGTATTTT.

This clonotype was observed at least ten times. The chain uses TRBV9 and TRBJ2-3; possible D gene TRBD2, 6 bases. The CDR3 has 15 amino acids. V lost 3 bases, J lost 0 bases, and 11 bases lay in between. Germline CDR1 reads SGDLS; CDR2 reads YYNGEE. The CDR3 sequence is CASSESGGSTDTQYF. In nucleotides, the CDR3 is TGTGCCAGCAGCGAGTCTGGGGGGAGCACAGATACGCAGTATTTT.

Here the CDR3 reads CASSYSRLANTGELFF. The CDR3 DNA follows: TGTGCCAGCAGTTACTCGAGGTTGGCGAACACCGGGGAGCTGTTTTTT. The V call is TRBV6-5, the J call TRBJ2-2; D gene ambiguous. V was clipped by 0 bases and J by 0 bases, with 8 bases between them. Germline V gene data show CDR1 as MNHEY and CDR2 as SVGAGI. The CDR3 spans 16 residues.

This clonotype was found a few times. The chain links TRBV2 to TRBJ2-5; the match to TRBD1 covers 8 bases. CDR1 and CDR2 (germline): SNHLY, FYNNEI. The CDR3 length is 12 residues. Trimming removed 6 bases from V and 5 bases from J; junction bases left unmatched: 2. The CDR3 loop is CASRDRVETQYF. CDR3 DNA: TGTGCCAGCAGGGACAGGGTTGAGACCCAGTACTTC.

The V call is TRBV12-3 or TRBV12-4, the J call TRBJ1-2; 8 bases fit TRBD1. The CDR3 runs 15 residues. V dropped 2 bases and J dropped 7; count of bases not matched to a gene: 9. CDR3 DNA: TGTGCCAGCAGTTTACTTCCAGGGGGCTCTGTTGGCTACACCTTC. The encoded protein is CASSLLPGGSVGYTF.

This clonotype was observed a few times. The CDR3: CASSEWGNQPQHF. The CDR3 bases are TGTGCCAGCAGTGAGTGGGGGAATCAGCCCCAGCATTTT. This chain connects TRBV7-2 to TRBJ1-5; the D gene is possibly TRBD1 (5 bases). Germline CDR1 reads SGHTA; CDR2 reads FQGNSA. This CDR3 spans 13 amino acids. With 6 bases removed from V and 4 bases from J, the gap between germline ends came to 10 bases.

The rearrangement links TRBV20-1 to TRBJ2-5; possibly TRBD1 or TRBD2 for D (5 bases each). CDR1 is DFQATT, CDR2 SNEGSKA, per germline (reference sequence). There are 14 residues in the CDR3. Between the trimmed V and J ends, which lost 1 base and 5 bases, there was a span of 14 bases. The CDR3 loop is CSARVPGAAETQYF. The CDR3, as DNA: TGCAGTGCTAGAGTTCCCGGGGCGGCGGAGACCCAGTACTTC.

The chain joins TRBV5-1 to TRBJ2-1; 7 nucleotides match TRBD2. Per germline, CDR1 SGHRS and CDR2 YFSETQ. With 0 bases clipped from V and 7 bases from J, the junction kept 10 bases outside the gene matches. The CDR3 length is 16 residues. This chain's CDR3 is CASSLERDYFLNEQFF. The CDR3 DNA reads TGCGCCAGCAGCTTGGAACGGGACTACTTCTTGAATGAGCAGTTCTTC.

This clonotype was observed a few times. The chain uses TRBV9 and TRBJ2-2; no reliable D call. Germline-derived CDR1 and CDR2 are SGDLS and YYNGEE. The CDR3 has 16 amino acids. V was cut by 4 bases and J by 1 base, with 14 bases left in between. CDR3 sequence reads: CASSPRSRLNTGELFF. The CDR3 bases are TGTGCCAGCAGCCCCCGTTCGAGGCTGAACACCGGGGAGCTGTTTTTT. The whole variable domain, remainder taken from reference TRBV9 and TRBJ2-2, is DSGVTQTPKHLITATGQRVTLRCSPRSGDLSVYWYQQSLDQGLQFLIQYYNGEERAKGNILERFSAQQFPDLHSELNLSSLELGDSALYFCASSPRSRLNTGELFFGEGSRLTVL.

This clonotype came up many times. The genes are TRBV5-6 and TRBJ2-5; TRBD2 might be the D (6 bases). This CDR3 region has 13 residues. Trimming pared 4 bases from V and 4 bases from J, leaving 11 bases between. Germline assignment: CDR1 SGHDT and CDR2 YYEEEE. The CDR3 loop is CASSHAGTETQYF. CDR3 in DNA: TGTGCCAGCAGCCATGCGGGAACAGAGACCCAGTACTTC. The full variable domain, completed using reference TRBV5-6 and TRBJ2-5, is DAGVTQSPTHLIKTRGQQVTLRCSPKSGHDTVSWYQQALGQGPQFIFQYYEEEERQRGNFPDRFSGHQFPNYSSELNVNALLLGDSALYLCASSHAGTETQYFGPGTRLLVL.

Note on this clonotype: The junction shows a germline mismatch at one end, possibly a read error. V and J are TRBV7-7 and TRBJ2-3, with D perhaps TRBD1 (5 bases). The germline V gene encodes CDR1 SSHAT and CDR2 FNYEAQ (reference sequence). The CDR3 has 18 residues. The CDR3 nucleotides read TGTGCTAGCAGCCCCTGGCCCCCGGCAGGGAAAAGCACAGATACGCAGTATTTT. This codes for CASSPWPPAGKSTDTQYF.